This TCR beta chain originates from a study of blood T cell repertoires in COVID-19 (dated by TCRdb to the early 2020s). Turning to the overall study: Collaborator samples came from the United States, Italy and Spain and covered acute and convalescent phases of COVID-19. The material from the prospective study consisted of cDNA or gDNA derived from T cells, B-cell-depleted T cells, or PBMCs. HLA class I and class II types, where available, came from metadata supplied by the sample provider rather than from assay-based typing. The samples were drawn from two sources: the first 160 participants of the ongoing ImmuneRACE study, and 950 to 1,500 subjects contributed by 6 global collaborators. The repertoires were made available in a free public database intended to serve as a resource for research on the immune response to SARS-CoV-2. Nearly every sample came with metadata listing a de-identified subject ID, COVID-19 status, age in years and sex. The dataset comprised deeply sampled blood TCRbeta repertoires from subjects exposed to, actively infected with, or recovered from COVID-19.

As encoded in the germline V gene (reference sequence), CDR1 is SEHNR while CDR2 is FQNEAQ. From the cysteine through the phenylalanine, the CDR3 covers 12 amino acids. The CDR3 DNA has 36 bases and is translated from base 1. V is clipped by 5 bases and J by 4 bases, and the sequence between their germline boundaries is 5 bases long. Whole blood was collected in K2EDTA tubes by collaborating institutions according to the institutions' own protocols. For TCRbeta analysis, collaborators shipped samples in one of three forms: frozen whole blood, isolated PBMCs, or DNA extracted from either of those sample types. As to this clone: Its cognate antigen has yet to be identified. No base qualities exist here, and no much larger clone lies one base off it.

TCRbeta CDR3 regions were amplified from genomic DNA by means of the immunoSEQ Assay, a bias-controlled multiplex PCR. The authors' analysis ran thus. The number of nucleated cells in each sample was estimated from the amplification of reference gene primers within the assay. Sequence reads were collapsed and filtered to measure the absolute abundance of every unique TCRbeta CDR3 rearrangement. Productive Simpson clonality was computed per sample as the square root of Simpson's diversity index over productive rearrangements. TCRdb took over this immuneACCESS table, retaining in-frame rearrangements with V and J assigned. Such tables are incomplete; in checked studies, under half of the missing clones stem from an unresolved V gene, and the remainder is unexplained. V and J calls and clone size are those listed in that table; D and trimming were worked out from the DNA. The sample table records 120,000 or so clones; about four fifths of these occur just once. The top ten hold roughly 17% of the sample.

Beyond this particular receptor, the publication reports: Clinical and demographic metadata were provided uncurated, with the amount varying by source and participant.

The sample consisted of peripheral blood. This chain is built from TRBV7-9 and TRBJ2-2; the D gene is not confidently resolved. This TCR derives from a man aged 55 to 69 with active or convalescent COVID-19. The bases read TGTGCCAGCAGCCCGTTCACCGGGGAGCTGTTTTTT. It translates to CASSPFTGELFF.